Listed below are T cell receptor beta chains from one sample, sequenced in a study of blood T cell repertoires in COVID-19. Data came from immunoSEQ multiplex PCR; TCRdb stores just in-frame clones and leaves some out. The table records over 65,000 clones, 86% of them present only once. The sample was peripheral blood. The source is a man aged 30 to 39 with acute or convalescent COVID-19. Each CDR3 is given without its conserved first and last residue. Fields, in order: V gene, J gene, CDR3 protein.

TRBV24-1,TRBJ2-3,ATSDRGGTDTQY
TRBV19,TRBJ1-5,ASSTRDTNQPQH
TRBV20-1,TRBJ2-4,SARQNIQY
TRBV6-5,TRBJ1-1,ASSYDAGAGEAF
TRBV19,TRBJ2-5,ASTPAGTGVRAQY
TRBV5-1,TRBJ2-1,ASSPSPLAGVISYNEQF
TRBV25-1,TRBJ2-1,ASSVPSGSLAFYNEQF
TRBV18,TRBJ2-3,ASSPRPTSTDTQY
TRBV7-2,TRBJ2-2,ASSLHNQRVELF
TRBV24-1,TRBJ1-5,ATSDLGGAQH
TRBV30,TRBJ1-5,AWSAAKGHNSNQPQH
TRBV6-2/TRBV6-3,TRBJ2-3,ASSLAWGGATDTQY
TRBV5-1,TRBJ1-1,ASSQGPEAF
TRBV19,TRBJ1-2,ASQGTRNYGYT
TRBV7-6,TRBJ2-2,ASSLAQGTGELF
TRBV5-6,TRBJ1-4,ASSIRVSNEKLF
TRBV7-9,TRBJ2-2,ASGGLNTGELF
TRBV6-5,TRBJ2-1,ASRTGGSLNEQF
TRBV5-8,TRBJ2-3,ASSIPMTSGSTDTQY
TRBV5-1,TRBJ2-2,ASSLEVAGARGGELF
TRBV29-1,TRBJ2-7,SVQRSGQGAHEQY
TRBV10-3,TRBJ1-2,AISDESQGGYGYT
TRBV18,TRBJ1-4,ASSPGPGEGEKLF
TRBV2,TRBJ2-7,ASSRGQYEQY
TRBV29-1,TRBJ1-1,SVAGTEAF
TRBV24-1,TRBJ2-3,ALNERDVTDTQY
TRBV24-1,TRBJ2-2,ATSDSGTGDTGELF
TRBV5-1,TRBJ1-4,ASSFSATGDGGLF
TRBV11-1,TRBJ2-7,ASSFAGRYEQY
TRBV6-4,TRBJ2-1,ASSDRGLGNEQF
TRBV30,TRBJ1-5,AWSVWGDQPQH
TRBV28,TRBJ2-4,ASSPSGSGNKNIQY
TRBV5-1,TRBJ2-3,ASSADSADTQY
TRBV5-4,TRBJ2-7,ASSSSYEQY
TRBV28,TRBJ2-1,ASSLYAGGSYNEQF
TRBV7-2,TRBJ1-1,ASSSQGQGKTEAF
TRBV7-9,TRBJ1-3,ASTTAGTQGGNTIY
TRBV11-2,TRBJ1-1,ASSLGRLDTEAF
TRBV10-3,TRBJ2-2,AISENAGTSGRGPGELF
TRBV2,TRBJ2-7,AGGDSYEQY
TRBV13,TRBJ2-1,ASSSSRDSYNEQF
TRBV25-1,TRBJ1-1,ASSAGKGEAF
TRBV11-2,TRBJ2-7,ASSLGTGGSLSYEQY
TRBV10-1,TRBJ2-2,ASSHHRGTGELF
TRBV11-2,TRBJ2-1,ASSLISRANEQF
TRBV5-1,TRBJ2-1,ASLSGTGNNEQF
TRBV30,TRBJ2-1,AWGDPGLAGPYNEQF
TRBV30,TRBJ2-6,AWSGSSSFGVT
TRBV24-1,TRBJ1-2,ATSDYDRGHGYT
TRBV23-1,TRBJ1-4,ASPHLDLGQGDEKLF
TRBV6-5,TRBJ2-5,ASSYSRTGEQTQY
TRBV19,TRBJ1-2,ASSRTGRLKNYGYT
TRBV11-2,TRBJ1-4,ASSRGQLLTNEKLF
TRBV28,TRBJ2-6,ASSLPDSTGANVLT
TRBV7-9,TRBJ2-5,ASSQGTDQETQY
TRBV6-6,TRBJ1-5,ASSYSRTGINQPQH
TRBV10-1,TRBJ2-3,ATRSGGADTQY